This T cell receptor beta chain was captured by sequencing in a study of control samples from healthy donors and cancer patients. CDR3 length equals 12 residues. Trimming stripped 2 bases from V and 7 bases from J, with 6 bases between. Germline CDR1 reads MNHEY; CDR2 reads SMNVEV (reference sequence). Sequenced by immunoSEQ multiplex PCR; TCRdb stores in-frame clones only, minus some. The repertoire holds almost 40,000 clones, with around 82% as singletons. In this sample, this clone turned up a few times. The sequence was collected from a woman aged 60-75 years with lung cancer. The sequenced sample was PBMCs. The gene calls are TRBV27 and TRBJ2-4; tentative D call: TRBD2 (6 bases). This CDR3 reads CASSLGGNIQYF. For the CDR3, the DNA is TGTGCCAGCAGTTTAGGGGGGAACATTCAGTACTTC.